These T cell receptor beta chains were read from a single sample in a study of memory CD4+ T cells and cytomegalovirus serostatus. Using immunoSEQ multiplex PCR, the repertoire was profiled, and TCRdb retains in-frame clones only, with some absent. This table has some 53,000 clones, about 73% appearing once. The sequenced sample was memory CD4+ T cells from blood. The receptors stem from an adult in good health and CMV-seronegative. The CDR3 runs from the conserved cysteine through the conserved F or W. The D gene is left open where the match is weak. Size is omitted from some rows. Given values are once, few, many or a class for expanded clones.

D gene: TRBD1; clone size: .; J gene: TRBJ1-6; V gene: TRBV6-1; CDR3 DNA: TGTGCCAGCACCGGGACAGCGAATTCACCCCTCCACTTT; CDR3 protein: CASTGTANSPLHF
D gene: .; clone size: .; J gene: TRBJ2-4; V gene: TRBV14; CDR3 DNA: TGTGCCAGCAGCCAAGAATGGGGCATTCAGTACTTC; CDR3 protein: CASSQEWGIQYF
D gene: .; clone size: .; J gene: TRBJ1-5; V gene: TRBV19; CDR3 DNA: TGTGCCAGTAGTTACAGTGGTCCGAGTCAGCCCCAGCATTTT; CDR3 protein: CASSYSGPSQPQHF
D gene: TRBD1; clone size: .; J gene: TRBJ2-1; V gene: TRBV5-6; CDR3 DNA: TGTGCCAGCAGCCCCGGGACAGGCTTCTCGAATGAGCAGTTCTTC; CDR3 protein: CASSPGTGFSNEQFF
D gene: .; clone size: .; J gene: TRBJ2-1; V gene: TRBV4-2; CDR3 DNA: TGTGCCAGCAGCCAAGATGGGCAGCGAGAGCAGTTCTTC; CDR3 protein: CASSQDGQREQFF
D gene: TRBD2; clone size: .; J gene: TRBJ2-1; V gene: TRBV27; CDR3 DNA: TGTGCCAGCAGTTGGGCTGGACTAGGCCCATACAATGAGCAGTTCTTC; CDR3 protein: CASSWAGLGPYNEQFF
D gene: .; clone size: .; J gene: TRBJ1-6; V gene: TRBV7-6; CDR3 DNA: TGTGCCAGCAGCGGAACAGGGAGCTCCTATAATTCACCCCTCCACTTT; CDR3 protein: CASSGTGSSYNSPLHF
D gene: TRBD1; clone size: .; J gene: TRBJ1-6; V gene: TRBV6-1; CDR3 DNA: TGTGCCAGCAGTGACTCGACAGGGAATGTGTGGCCCCTCCACTTT; CDR3 protein: CASSDSTGNVWPLHF
D gene: .; clone size: .; J gene: TRBJ2-3; V gene: TRBV27; CDR3 DNA: TGTGCCAGCAGTTCAATTCTCGGCGGACTCACAGATACGCAGTATTTT; CDR3 protein: CASSSILGGLTDTQYF
D gene: .; clone size: few; J gene: TRBJ1-5; V gene: TRBV11-2; CDR3 DNA: TGTGCCAGCAGCCTGGGGACGGCTAGCAATCAGCCCCAGCATTTT; CDR3 protein: CASSLGTASNQPQHF
D gene: .; clone size: .; J gene: TRBJ2-3; V gene: TRBV5-1; CDR3 DNA: TGCGCCAGCAGCTTGGCCGACGATACGCAGTATTTT; CDR3 protein: CASSLADDTQYF
D gene: .; clone size: .; J gene: TRBJ2-3; V gene: TRBV7-2; CDR3 DNA: TGTGCCAGCAGCCCCCAGGTGACAGATACGCAGTATTTT; CDR3 protein: CASSPQVTDTQYF
D gene: TRBD2; clone size: .; J gene: TRBJ2-5; V gene: TRBV5-1; CDR3 DNA: TGCGCCAGCAGCCCCGGACTAGCGGGGCCCCTAGAGACCCAGTACTTC; CDR3 protein: CASSPGLAGPLETQYF
D gene: .; clone size: .; J gene: TRBJ2-3; V gene: TRBV11-2; CDR3 DNA: TGTGCCAGCAGCTTAGACGGGGCGGGCAGCATAAGAGATACGCAGTATTTT; CDR3 protein: CASSLDGAGSIRDTQYF
D gene: .; clone size: .; J gene: TRBJ1-1; V gene: TRBV6-5; CDR3 DNA: TGTGCCAGCAGCCCTGACAGGCTGAACACTGAAGCTTTCTTT; CDR3 protein: CASSPDRLNTEAFF
D gene: TRBD1; clone size: .; J gene: TRBJ2-7; V gene: TRBV19; CDR3 DNA: TGTGCCAGTAGCGGACAGGGGGGGTACGAGCAGTACTTC; CDR3 protein: CASSGQGGYEQYF
D gene: TRBD2; clone size: .; J gene: TRBJ2-7; V gene: TRBV2; CDR3 DNA: TGTGCCAGCAGCCGGGACTACCCCTACGAGCAGTACTTC; CDR3 protein: CASSRDYPYEQYF